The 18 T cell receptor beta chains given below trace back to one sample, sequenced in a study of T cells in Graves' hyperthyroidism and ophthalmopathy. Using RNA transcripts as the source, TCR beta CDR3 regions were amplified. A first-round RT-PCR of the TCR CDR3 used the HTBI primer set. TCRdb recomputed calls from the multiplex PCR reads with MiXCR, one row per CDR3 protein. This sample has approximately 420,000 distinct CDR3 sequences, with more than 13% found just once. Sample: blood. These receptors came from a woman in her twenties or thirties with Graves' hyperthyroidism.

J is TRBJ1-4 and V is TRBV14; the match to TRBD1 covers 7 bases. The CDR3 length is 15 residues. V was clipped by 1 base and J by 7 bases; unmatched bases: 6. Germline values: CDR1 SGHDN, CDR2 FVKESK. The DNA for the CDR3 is TGTGCCAGCAGCCAAGTGACAGGGATGAGTGAAAAACTGTTTTTT. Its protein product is CASSQVTGMSEKLFF. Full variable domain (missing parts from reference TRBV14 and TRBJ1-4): EAGVTQFPSHSVIEKGQTVTLRCDPISGHDNLYWYRRVMGKEIKFLLHFVKESKQDESGMPNNRFLAERTGGTYSTLKVQPAELEDSGVYFCASSQVTGMSEKLFFGSGTQLSVL.

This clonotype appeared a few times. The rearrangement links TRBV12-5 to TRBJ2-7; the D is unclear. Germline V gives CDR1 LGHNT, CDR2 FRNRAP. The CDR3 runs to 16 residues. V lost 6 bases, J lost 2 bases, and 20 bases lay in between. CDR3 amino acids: CASGRARVGNTYEQYF. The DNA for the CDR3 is TGTGCTAGTGGCCGCGCAAGGGTAGGGAACACCTACGAGCAGTACTTC. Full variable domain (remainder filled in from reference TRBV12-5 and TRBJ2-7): DARVTQTPRHKVTEMGQEVTMRCQPILGHNTVFWYRQTMMQGLELLAYFRNRAPLDDSGMPKDRFSAEMPDATLATLKIQPSEPRDSAVYFCASGRARVGNTYEQYFGPGTRLTVT.

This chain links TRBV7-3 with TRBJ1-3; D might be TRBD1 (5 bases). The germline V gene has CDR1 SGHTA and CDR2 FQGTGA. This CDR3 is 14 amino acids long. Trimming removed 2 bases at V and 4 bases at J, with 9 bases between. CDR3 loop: CASSLSAGGNTIYF. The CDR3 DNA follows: TGTGCCAGCAGCTTATCGGCAGGGGGAAACACCATATATTTT.

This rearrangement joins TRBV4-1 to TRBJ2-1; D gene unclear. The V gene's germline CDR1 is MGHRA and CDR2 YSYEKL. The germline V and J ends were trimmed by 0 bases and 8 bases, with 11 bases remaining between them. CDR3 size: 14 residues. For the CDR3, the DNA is TGCGCCAGCAGCCAAGACACCCTTCGGGATGAGCAGTTCTTC. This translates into CASSQDTLRDEQFF.

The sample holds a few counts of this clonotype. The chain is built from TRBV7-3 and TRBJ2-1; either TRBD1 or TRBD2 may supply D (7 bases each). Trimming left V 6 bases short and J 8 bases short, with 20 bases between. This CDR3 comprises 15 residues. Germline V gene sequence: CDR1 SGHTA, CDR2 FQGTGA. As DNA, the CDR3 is TGTGCCAGCAGTCACGGAGACAGGGAGGGCGATGAGCAGTTCTTC. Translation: CASSHGDREGDEQFF.

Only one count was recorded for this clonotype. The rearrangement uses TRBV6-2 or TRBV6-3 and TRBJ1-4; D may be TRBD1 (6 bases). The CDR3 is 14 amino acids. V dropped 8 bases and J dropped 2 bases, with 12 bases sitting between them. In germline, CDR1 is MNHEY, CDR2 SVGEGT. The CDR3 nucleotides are TGTGCCAGCCTACGGACAGTTACTAATGAAAAACTGTTTTTT. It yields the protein CASLRTVTNEKLFF.

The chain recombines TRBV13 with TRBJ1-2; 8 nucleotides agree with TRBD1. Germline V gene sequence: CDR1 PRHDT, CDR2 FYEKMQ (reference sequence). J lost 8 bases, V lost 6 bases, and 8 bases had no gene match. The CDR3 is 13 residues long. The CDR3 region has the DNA TGTGCCAGCAGACTACAGGGGGTGGGGGGCTACACCTTC. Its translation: CASRLQGVGGYTF. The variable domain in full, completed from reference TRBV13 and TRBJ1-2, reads AAGVIQSPRHLIKEKRETATLKCYPIPRHDTVYWYQQGPGQDPQFLISFYEKMQSDKGSIPDRFSAQQFSDYHSELNMSSLELGDSALYFCASRLQGVGGYTFGSGTRLTVV.

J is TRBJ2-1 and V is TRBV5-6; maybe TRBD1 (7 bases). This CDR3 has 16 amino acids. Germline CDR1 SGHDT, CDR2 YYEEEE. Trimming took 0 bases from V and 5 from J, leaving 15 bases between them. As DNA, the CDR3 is TGTGCCAGCAGCTTGGTACGGCGGGACAGTCACAATGAGCAGTTCTTC. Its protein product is CASSLVRRDSHNEQFF.

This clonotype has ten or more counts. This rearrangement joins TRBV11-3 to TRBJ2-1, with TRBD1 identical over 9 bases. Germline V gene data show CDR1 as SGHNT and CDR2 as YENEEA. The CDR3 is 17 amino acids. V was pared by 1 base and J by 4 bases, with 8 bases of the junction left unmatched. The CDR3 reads CASSLAPGTGWYNEQFF. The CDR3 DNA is TGTGCCAGCAGCTTAGCCCCGGGGACAGGGTGGTACAATGAGCAGTTCTTC. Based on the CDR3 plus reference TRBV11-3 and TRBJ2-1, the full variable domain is EAGVVQSPRYKIIEKKQPVAFWCNPISGHNTLYWYLQNLGQGPELLIRYENEEAVDDSQLPKDRFSAERLKGVDSTLKIQPAELGDSAVYLCASSLAPGTGWYNEQFFGPGTRLTVL.

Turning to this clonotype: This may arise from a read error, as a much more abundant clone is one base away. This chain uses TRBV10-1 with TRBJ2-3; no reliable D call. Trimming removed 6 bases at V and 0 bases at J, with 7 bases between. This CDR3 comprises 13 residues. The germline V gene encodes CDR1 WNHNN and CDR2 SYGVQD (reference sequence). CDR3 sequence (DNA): TGCGCCAGCAGATTGGCTAGCACAGATACGCAGTATTTT. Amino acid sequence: CASRLASTDTQYF.

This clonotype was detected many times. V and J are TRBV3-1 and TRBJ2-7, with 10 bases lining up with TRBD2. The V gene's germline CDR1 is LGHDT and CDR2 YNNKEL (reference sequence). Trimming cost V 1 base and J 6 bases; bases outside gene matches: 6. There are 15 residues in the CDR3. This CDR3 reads CASSQGLLAGLEQYF. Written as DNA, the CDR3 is TGTGCCAGCAGCCAAGGGTTACTAGCGGGACTCGAGCAGTACTTC.

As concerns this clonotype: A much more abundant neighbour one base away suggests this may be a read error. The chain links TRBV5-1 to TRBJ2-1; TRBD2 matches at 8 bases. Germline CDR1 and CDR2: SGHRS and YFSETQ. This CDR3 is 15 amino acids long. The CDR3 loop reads CAGSPGGGVYNEQFF. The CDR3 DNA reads TGCGCCGGCAGTCCCGGGGGGGGCGTTTACAATGAGCAGTTCTTC.

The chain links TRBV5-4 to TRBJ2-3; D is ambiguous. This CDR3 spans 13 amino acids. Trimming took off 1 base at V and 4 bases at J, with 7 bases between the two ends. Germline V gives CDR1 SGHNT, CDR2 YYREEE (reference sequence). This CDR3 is CASSLITADTQYF. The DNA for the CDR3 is TGTGCCAGCAGCTTGATCACCGCAGATACGCAGTATTTT.

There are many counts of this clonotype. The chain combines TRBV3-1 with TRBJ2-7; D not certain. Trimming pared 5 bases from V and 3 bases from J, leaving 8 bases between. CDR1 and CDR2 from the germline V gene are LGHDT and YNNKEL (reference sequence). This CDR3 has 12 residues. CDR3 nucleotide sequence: TGTGCCAGCAGCGACCCCTACTACGAGCAGTACTTC. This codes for CASSDPYYEQYF.

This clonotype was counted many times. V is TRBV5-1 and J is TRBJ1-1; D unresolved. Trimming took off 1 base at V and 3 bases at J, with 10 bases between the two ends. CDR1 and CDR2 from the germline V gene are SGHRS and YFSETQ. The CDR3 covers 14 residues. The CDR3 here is CASSLIGGDTEAFF. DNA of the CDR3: TGCGCCAGCAGCTTGATAGGCGGGGACACTGAAGCTTTCTTT.

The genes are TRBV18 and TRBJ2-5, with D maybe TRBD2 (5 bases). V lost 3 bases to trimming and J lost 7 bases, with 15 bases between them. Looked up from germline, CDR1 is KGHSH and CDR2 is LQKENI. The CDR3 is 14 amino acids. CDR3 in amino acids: CASSPAGTTGTQYF. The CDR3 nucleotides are TGTGCCAGCTCACCGGCGGGCACCACGGGGACCCAGTACTTC. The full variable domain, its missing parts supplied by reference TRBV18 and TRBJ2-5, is NAGVMQNPRHLVRRRGQEARLRCSPMKGHSHVYWYRQLPEEGLKFMVYLQKENIIDESGMPKERFSAEFPKEGPSILRIQQVVRGDSAAYFCASSPAGTTGTQYFGPGTRLLVL.

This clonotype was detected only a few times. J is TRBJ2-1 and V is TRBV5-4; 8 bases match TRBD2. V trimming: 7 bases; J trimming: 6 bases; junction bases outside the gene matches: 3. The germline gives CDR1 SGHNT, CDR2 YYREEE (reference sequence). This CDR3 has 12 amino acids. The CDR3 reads CASRREVNEQFF. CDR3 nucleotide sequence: TGTGCCAGCCGGCGGGAGGTCAATGAGCAGTTCTTC.

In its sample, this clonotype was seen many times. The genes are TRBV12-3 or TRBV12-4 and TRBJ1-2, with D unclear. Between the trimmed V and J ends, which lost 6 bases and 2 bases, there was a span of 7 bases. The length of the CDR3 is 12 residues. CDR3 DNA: TGTGCCAGCAGGGAACTAAACTATGGCTACACCTTC. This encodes CASRELNYGYTF.